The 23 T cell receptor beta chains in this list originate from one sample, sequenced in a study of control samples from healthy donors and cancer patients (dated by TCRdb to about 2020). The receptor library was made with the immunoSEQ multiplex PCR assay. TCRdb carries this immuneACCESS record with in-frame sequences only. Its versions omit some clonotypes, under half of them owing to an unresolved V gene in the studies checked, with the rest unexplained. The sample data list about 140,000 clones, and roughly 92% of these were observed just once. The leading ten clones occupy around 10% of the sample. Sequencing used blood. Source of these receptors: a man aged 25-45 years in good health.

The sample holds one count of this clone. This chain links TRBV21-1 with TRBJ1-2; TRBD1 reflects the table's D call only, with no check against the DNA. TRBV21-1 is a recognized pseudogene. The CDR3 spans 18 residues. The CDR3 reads CASSKAESGLRANYGYTF. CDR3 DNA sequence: TGTGCCAGCAGCAAAGCTGAATCGGGTCTCAGGGCGAACTATGGCTACACCTTC.

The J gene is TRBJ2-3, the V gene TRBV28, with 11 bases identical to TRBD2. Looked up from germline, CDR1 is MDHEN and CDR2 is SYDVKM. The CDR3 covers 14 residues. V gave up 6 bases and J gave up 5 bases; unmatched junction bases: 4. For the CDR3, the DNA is TGTGCCAGCAGACTAGCGGGAGATATAGATACGCAGTATTTT. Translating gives CASRLAGDIDTQYF.

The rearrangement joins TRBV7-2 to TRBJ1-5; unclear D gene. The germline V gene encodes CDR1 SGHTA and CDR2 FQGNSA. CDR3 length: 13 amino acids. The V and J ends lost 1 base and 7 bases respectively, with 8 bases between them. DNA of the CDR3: TGTGCCAGCAGCTTAGGGCGGGCCCAGCCCCAGCATTTT. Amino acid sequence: CASSLGRAQPQHF.

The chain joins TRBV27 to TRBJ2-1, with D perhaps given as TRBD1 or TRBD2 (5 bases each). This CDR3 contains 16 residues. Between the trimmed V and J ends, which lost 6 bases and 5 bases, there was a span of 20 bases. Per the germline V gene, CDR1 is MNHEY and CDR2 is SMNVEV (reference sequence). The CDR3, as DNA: TGTGCCAGCAGGGTTGGGGGTTTCAATTTCCACAATGAGCAGTTCTTC. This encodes CASRVGGFNFHNEQFF.

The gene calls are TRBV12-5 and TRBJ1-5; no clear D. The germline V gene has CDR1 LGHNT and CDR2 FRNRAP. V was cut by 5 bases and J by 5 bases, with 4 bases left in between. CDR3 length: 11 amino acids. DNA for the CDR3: TGTGCTAGTGGTATGGATCAGCCCCAGCATTTT. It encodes CASGMDQPQHF.

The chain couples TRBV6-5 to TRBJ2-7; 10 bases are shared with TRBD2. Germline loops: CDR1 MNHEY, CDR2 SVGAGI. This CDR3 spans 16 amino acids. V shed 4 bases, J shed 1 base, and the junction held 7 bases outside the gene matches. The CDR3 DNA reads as TGTGCCAGCAGTTGGACTAGCGGTTGGGGGTCCTACGAGCAGTACTTC. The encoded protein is CASSWTSGWGSYEQYF.

CDR3 region: CASSFGQTTSYEQYF. The CDR3, as DNA: TGTGCCAGCAGTTTCGGACAGACTACATCCTACGAGCAGTACTTC. The chain carries TRBV27 and TRBJ2-7, with D tentatively TRBD1 (6 bases). Germline V gene data show CDR1 as MNHEY and CDR2 as SMNVEV (reference sequence). The CDR3 spans 15 residues. The germline V and J ends were trimmed by 3 bases and 1 base, with 13 bases remaining between them.

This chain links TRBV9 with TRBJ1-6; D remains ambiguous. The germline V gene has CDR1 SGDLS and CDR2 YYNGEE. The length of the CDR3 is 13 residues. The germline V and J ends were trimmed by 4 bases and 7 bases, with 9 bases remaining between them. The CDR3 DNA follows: TGTGCCAGCAGCACCGGGTGGAATTCACCCCTCCACTTT. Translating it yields CASSTGWNSPLHF. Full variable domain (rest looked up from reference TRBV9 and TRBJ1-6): DSGVTQTPKHLITATGQRVTLRCSPRSGDLSVYWYQQSLDQGLQFLIQYYNGEERAKGNILERFSAQQFPDLHSELNLSSLELGDSALYFCASSTGWNSPLHFGNGTRLTVT.

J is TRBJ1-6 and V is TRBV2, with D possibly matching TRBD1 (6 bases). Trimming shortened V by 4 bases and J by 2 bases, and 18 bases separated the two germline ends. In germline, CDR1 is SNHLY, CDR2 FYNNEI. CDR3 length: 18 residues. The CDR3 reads CASSGLYREVAYNSPLHF. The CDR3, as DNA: TGTGCCAGCAGTGGTTTGTACAGGGAGGTGGCCTATAATTCACCCCTCCACTTT.

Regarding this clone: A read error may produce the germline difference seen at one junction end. CDR3 residues: CAGRGIKKPYGYTF. The CDR3 nucleotides read TGTGCCGGCCGAGGGATCAAGAAGCCCTATGGTTACACCTTC. J is TRBJ1-2 and V is TRBV2, with no clear D. The germline V gene has CDR1 SNHLY and CDR2 FYNNEI. This CDR3 is built from 14 residues.

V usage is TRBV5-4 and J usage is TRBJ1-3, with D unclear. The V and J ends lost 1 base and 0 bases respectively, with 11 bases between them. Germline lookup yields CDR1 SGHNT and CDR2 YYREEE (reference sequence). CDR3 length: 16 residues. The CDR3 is CASSLSGQSSGNTIYF. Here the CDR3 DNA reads TGTGCCAGCAGCTTGTCCGGTCAGAGCTCTGGAAACACCATATATTTT.

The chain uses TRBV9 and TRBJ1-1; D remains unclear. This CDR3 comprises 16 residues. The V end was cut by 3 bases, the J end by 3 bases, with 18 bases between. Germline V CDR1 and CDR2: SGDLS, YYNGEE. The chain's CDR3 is CASSDEPASPYTEAFF. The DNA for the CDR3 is TGTGCCAGCAGCGACGAACCCGCCTCGCCTTACACTGAAGCTTTCTTT.

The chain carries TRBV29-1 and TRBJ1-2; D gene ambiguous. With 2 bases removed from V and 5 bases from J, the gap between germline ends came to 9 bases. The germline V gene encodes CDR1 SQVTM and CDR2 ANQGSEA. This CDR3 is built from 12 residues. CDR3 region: CSVERWGYGYTF. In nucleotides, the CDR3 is TGCAGCGTTGAAAGGTGGGGTTATGGCTACACCTTC.

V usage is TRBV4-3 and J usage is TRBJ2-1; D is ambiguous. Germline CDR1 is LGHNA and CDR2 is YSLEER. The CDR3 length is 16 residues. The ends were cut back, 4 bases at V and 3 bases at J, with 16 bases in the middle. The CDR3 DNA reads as TGCGCCAGCAGCCGAGCGAACTCCCAGCACTACAATGAGCAGTTCTTC. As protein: CASSRANSQHYNEQFF.

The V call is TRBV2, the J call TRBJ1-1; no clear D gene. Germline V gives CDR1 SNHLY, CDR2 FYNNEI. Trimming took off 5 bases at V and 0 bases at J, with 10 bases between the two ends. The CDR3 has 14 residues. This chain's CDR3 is CASSPTQLNTEAFF. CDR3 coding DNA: TGTGCCAGCAGTCCTACGCAGTTGAACACTGAAGCTTTCTTT.

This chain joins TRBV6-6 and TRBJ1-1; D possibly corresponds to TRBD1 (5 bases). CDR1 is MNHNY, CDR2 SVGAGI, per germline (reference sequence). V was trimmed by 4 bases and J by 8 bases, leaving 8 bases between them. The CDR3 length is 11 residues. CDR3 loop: CASSSRTEAFF. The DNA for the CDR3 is TGTGCCAGCAGTTCCCGGACAGAAGCTTTCTTT.

Here the CDR3 reads CASSLPFGGVGNTEAFF. In DNA, the CDR3 is TGTGCCAGCAGCTTACCCTTTGGAGGGGTCGGGAACACTGAAGCTTTCTTT. The chain joins TRBV11-2 to TRBJ1-1; tentatively, D is TRBD1 (5 bases). Between the trimmed V and J ends, which lost 2 bases and 1 base, there was a span of 17 bases. This CDR3 has 17 amino acids. Per germline, CDR1 SGHAT and CDR2 FQNNGV. Full variable domain (missing parts from reference TRBV11-2 and TRBJ1-1): EAGVAQSPRYKIIEKRQSVAFWCNPISGHATLYWYQQILGQGPKLLIQFQNNGVVDDSQLPKDRFSAERLKGVDSTLKIQPAKLEDSAVYLCASSLPFGGVGNTEAFFGQGTRLTVV.

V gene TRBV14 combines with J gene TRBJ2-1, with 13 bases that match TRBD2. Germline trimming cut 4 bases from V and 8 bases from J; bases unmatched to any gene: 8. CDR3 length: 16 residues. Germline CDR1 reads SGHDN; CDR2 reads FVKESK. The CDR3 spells CASSRGLAGVGDEQFF. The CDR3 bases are TGTGCCAGCAGCCGAGGACTAGCGGGAGTAGGGGATGAGCAGTTCTTC.

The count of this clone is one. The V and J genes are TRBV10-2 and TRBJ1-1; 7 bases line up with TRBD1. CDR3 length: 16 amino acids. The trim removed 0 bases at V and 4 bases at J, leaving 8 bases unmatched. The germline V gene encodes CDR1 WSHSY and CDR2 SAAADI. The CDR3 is CASSESSNRGVTEAFF. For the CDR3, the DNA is TGCGCCAGCAGTGAGTCGTCTAACAGGGGTGTCACTGAAGCTTTCTTT.

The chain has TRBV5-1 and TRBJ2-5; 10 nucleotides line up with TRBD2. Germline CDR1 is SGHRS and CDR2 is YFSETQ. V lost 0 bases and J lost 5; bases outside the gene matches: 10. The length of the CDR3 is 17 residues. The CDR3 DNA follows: TGCGCCAGCAGCTTGGCTCTAGCGGGAGCCCCTCGGGAGACCCAGTACTTC. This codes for CASSLALAGAPRETQYF. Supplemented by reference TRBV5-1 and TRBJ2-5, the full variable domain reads KAGVTQTPRYLIKTRGQQVTLSCSPISGHRSVSWYQQTPGQGLQFLFEYFSETQRNKGNFPGRFSGRQFSNSRSEMNVSTLELGDSALYLCASSLALAGAPRETQYFGPGTRLLVL.

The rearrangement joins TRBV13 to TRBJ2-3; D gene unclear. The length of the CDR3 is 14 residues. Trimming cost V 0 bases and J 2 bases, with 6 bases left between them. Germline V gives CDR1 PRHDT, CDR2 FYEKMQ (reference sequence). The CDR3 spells CASSLGGITDTQYF. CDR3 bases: TGTGCCAGCAGCTTAGGAGGCATCACAGATACGCAGTATTTT.

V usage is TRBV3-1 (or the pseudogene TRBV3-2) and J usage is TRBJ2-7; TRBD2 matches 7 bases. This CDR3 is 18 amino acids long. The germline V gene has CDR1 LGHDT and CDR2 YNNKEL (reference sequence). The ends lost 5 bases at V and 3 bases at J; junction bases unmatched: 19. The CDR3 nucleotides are TGTGCCAGCAGCAACGAAGGGAGCGTAGGCGGGAGTTTCTACGAGCAGTACTTC. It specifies CASSNEGSVGGSFYEQYF.

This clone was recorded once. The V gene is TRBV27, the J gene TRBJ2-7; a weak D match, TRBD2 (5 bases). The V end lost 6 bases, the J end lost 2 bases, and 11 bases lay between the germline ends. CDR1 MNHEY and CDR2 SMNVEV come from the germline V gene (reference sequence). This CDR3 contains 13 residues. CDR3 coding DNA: TGTGCCAGCAGCCCCGCCGGGACCTACGAGCAGTACTTC. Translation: CASSPAGTYEQYF.